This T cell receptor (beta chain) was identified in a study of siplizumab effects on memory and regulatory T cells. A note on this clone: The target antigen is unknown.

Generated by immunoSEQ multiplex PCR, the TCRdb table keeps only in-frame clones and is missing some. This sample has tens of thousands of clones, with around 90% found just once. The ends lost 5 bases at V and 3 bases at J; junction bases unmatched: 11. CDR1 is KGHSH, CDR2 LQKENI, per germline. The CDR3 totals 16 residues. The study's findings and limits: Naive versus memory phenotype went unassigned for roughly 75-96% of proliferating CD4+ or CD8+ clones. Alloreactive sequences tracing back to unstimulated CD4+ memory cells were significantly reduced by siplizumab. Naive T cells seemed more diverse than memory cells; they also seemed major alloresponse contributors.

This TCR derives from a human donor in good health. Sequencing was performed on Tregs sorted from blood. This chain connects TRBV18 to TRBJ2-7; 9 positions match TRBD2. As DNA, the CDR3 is TGTGCCAGCTCAACGACCGGGACTAGCAATTTCTACGAGCAGTACTTC. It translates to CASSTTGTSNFYEQYF.